A single sample gave rise to the 5 T cell receptor beta chains below, sequenced in a study of cytotoxic CD8 clonotypes in ibrutinib-treated CLL. TCRdb's copy holds only in-frame clones and misses some; the assay was immunoSEQ multiplex PCR. Here the sample spans about 35,000 clones, about 47% being singletons. The material was PBMCs, obtained before ibrutinib treatment. Source of these receptors: a human donor with chronic lymphocytic leukemia.

V is TRBV5-1 and J is TRBJ2-3; D unclear. The CDR3 loop spans 13 amino acids. Trimming removed 4 bases at V and 0 bases at J, with 6 bases between. Germline-derived CDR1 and CDR2 are SGHRS and YFSETQ. CDR3: CASSPLSTDTQYF. The CDR3 DNA follows: TGCGCCAGCAGCCCCCTTAGCACAGATACGCAGTATTTT. The full variable domain, in which reference TRBV5-1 and TRBJ2-3 provide the parts outside the CDR3, is KAGVTQTPRYLIKTRGQQVTLSCSPISGHRSVSWYQQTPGQGLQFLFEYFSETQRNKGNFPGRFSGRQFSNSRSEMNVSTLELGDSALYLCASSPLSTDTQYFGPGTRLTVL.

This clone came up many times. This chain joins TRBV7-9 and TRBJ1-2; a possible D gene is TRBD1 (6 bases). Trimming pared 9 bases from V and 5 bases from J, leaving 19 bases between. Looked up from germline, CDR1 is SEHNR and CDR2 is FQNEAQ (reference sequence). The CDR3 is made up of 14 amino acids. CDR3 nucleotide sequence: TGTGCCAGTCAACATTCTCTAAGGGGGTATGGCTACACCTTC. This translates into CASQHSLRGYGYTF.

This clone came up a few times. The gene calls are TRBV18 and TRBJ2-3; 8 bases align to TRBD1. The CDR3 totals 16 residues. Trimming took 3 bases from V and 6 from J; bases not matched to a gene: 11. The germline CDR1 and CDR2 sequences are KGHSH and LQKENI. This CDR3 reads CASSPQRAGGGDTQYF. Written as DNA, the CDR3 is TGTGCCAGCTCACCCCAGCGGGCAGGGGGCGGCGATACGCAGTATTTT.

The chain has TRBV11-2 and TRBJ1-1; unclear D gene. The V end was cut by 0 bases, the J end by 10 bases, with 9 bases between. The CDR3 has 12 amino acids. CDR1 SGHAT and CDR2 FQNNGV come from the germline V gene. The CDR3 DNA is TGTGCCAGCAGCTTAGAAGCAGGTACAGCTTTCTTT. It encodes CASSLEAGTAFF.

This chain's CDR3 is CASSESAGNYGYTF. The CDR3 DNA follows: TGTGCCAGCAGTGAATCGGCAGGGAACTATGGCTACACCTTC. This chain connects TRBV25-1 to TRBJ1-2; perhaps TRBD1 as D (5 bases). The CDR3 has 14 amino acids. V lost 1 base and J lost 2, with 8 bases in between. The germline gives CDR1 MGHDK, CDR2 SYGVNS.